The clone carrying this T cell receptor (beta chain) was detected a few times. Antigen: not known. This record comes from a study of beta chain features in type 1 diabetes. Study overall: Similarity in age, gender and cell yields was seen between patients and healthy donors. Study observations and caveats: Shortening of TCRB CDR3s, moderate but significant, appeared in all four CD4+ subsets of Type 1 diabetes patients. Type 1 diabetes patients showed fewer insertions and more deletions at VDJ junctions.

CDR3 size: 17 residues. The V and J ends lost 0 bases and 0 bases, in that order; junction bases with no gene match: 5. The germline gives CDR1 LGHNA, CDR2 YNFKEQ. The authors took one heparinised blood draw, averaging approximately 120 mL, from each donor. The sequenced template was cDNA made from the entire isolated RNA. TCRdb's table, derived via immunoSEQ multiplex PCR, lists solely in-frame clones and lacks some. Of hundreds of thousands of clones in the sample, 13% are singletons; the top ten hold roughly 0.022%. The sample was naive CD4+ T cells from blood. The sequence was obtained from a man younger than 30 with type 1 diabetes. The chain couples TRBV4-2 to TRBJ2-1, with 7 nucleotides matching TRBD2. The CDR3 spells CASSQDPRTSSYNEQFF. DNA for the CDR3: TGTGCCAGCAGCCAAGATCCTAGGACTAGCTCCTACAATGAGCAGTTCTTC.